This TCR beta chain was found in a study of T cell changes during pregnancy in multiple sclerosis. Clones were read by immunoSEQ multiplex PCR, and TCRdb kept only the in-frame ones, dropping some. The table records 25,000 to 35,000 clones, around nine tenths of them present only once. The length of the CDR3 is 19 residues. The germline gives CDR1 SEHNR, CDR2 FQNEAQ (reference sequence). J gave up 2 bases and V 5 bases, and 12 bases lay outside the gene matches. The genes are TRBV7-9 and TRBJ1-4; 12 bases agree with TRBD1. The sample in question was CD8+ T cells from peripheral blood mononuclear cells, obtained before pregnancy. The clonotype originates from a female donor with multiple sclerosis, enrolled in a pregnancy study. DNA for the CDR3: TGTGCCAGCAGCCGTTTCCCGGGACAGGGGGCCTCCACTAATGAAAAACTGTTTTTT. It yields the protein CASSRFPGQGASTNEKLFF.